Below are 8 T cell receptor beta chains sequenced from a single sample in a study of T-cell memory formation after mild COVID-19. TCRdb redid the calling of the 5' RACE reads with MiXCR, one entry per CDR3 protein. The sample gives 500,000 to 650,000 distinct CDR3 sequences, approximately 21% of which show up once; about 8.4% is in the top ten. Sample: PBMCs or a T cell subset sorted from them (not recorded which). The receptor source for this set is an adult woman who had mild COVID-19 (a few samples of this study predate the infection). Cell type and time point are not known.

A few counts support this clonotype. This rearrangement joins TRBV9 to TRBJ2-5; maybe TRBD1 (5 bases). This CDR3 contains 14 residues. Trimming stripped 4 bases from V and 4 bases from J, with 14 bases between. Germline values: CDR1 SGDLS, CDR2 YYNGEE. CDR3 bases: TGTGCCAGCAGCTGGTCCAGGGTGGGAGAGACCCAGTACTTC. It is translated as CASSWSRVGETQYF.

The chain employs TRBV28 and TRBJ2-7; no reliable D call. V shed 6 bases and J shed 2 bases, with 11 bases lying between them. Looked up from germline, CDR1 is MDHEN and CDR2 is SYDVKM. CDR3 length equals 13 residues. The CDR3 here is CASRSRWAYEQYF. In DNA form, the CDR3 reads TGTGCCAGCAGAAGTCGGTGGGCCTACGAGCAGTACTTC.

J is TRBJ2-2 and V is TRBV24-1; D is undetermined. Trimming removed 7 bases from V and 4 bases from J, with 6 bases in between. The CDR3 consists of 12 residues. Germline-derived CDR1 and CDR2 are KGHDR and SFDVKD. The CDR3 nucleotides are TGTGCCACCAGGCAAGGCACCGGGGAGCTGTTTTTT. Amino acid sequence: CATRQGTGELFF.

This chain links TRBV6-5 with TRBJ2-5; 9 nucleotides agree with TRBD2. V gave up 5 bases and J gave up 11 bases; unmatched junction bases: 12. This CDR3 is 14 amino acids long. The germline CDR1 and CDR2 sequences are MNHEY and SVGAGI. The CDR3 protein is CASSLAGSRGGQYF. As DNA, the CDR3 is TGTGCCAGCAGTCTAGCGGGGTCCAGAGGGGGGCAGTACTTC.

V is TRBV21-1 and J is TRBJ2-2; TRBD2, the D gene given by the table, was not confirmed from the DNA. TRBV21-1 constitutes a pseudogene. The CDR3 extends over 21 amino acids. The CDR3 sequence: CASSARAGDGTSGTNTGELFF. Here the CDR3 DNA reads TGTGCCAGCAGCGCCCGGGCTGGTGACGGGACTAGCGGAACGAACACCGGGGAGCTGTTTTTT.

This clonotype was seen a handful of times. The chain couples TRBV4-2 to TRBJ2-2, with TRBD2 matching 11 bases. V trimming: 0 bases; J trimming: 3 bases; junction bases outside the gene matches: 9. This CDR3 region has 19 residues. Germline CDR1 and CDR2: LGHNA and YNFKEQ. CDR3 sequence: CASSQDLAGGVVHTGELFF. The CDR3 nucleotides read TGTGCCAGCAGCCAAGATCTAGCGGGAGGTGTGGTTCACACCGGGGAGCTGTTTTTT.

The J gene is TRBJ2-3, the V gene TRBV29-1, with D perhaps matching TRBD2 (6 bases). The CDR3 runs 11 residues. The germline V gene has CDR1 SQVTM and CDR2 ANQGSEA. CDR3 in DNA: TGCTGCGGGATCGGCGGTGATACGCAGTATTTT. Translating gives CCGIGGDTQYF.

The V and J genes are TRBV7-3 and TRBJ2-1; TRBD1 aligns across 9 bases. V lost 2 bases, J lost 4 bases, and 3 bases stayed unmatched. CDR3 size: 15 residues. From germline, CDR1 is SGHTA and CDR2 FQGTGA. CDR3 bases: TGTGCCAGCAGCTTACCGGGACAGGGTTACAATGAGCAGTTCTTC. Encoded protein: CASSLPGQGYNEQFF.